This section outlines one T cell receptor (beta chain) sequence together with its context. This clonotype has more than one count but fewer than ten. The clone's antigen remains unknown. Base-call qualities are not available, and no considerably larger clone is one nucleotide away. The CDR3, from cysteine to phenylalanine, totals 13 residues. CDR3 DNA only is kept here, 39 bases in frame from base 1. Taken from the germline V gene, the CDR1 and CDR2 loops are SQVTM and ANQGSEA. Trimming at the junction amounts to 5 bases on V and 4 bases on J, and the germline ends lie 12 bases apart. The method behind the library was 5' RACE. The sequencer was an Illumina HiSeq 2500. A second PCR of roughly 6 to 12 cycles was run with a J-beta primer mix and a sample-barcoded 5' primer. Each TCR beta cDNA molecule received a unique molecular identifier from a template-switch 5' adaptor carrying 12 random nucleotides. Each sample yielded at least 3 million CDR3-containing paired-end reads. All of the RNA was converted into first-strand cDNA using the Mint cDNA synthesis kit, with a TRBC-specific oligonucleotide serving as the primer. Following uracil-DNA glycosylase treatment, all cDNA underwent a first 18-cycle PCR with the universal primers M1SS and BC2_uni_R. In the authors' own workflow: Normalization of each sample was performed by random selection of 1 million high-quality reads, each carrying a distinct molecular identifier. Instead of being binned into consensus sequences, reads with shared molecular identifiers were discarded. MiTCR, set to a Q25 quality threshold and the strictest error-elimination algorithm, was used for CDR3 identification, clonotype clustering and error correction. A nonparametric unseen species model with Euler transformation was used to estimate a lower bound on total TCR beta diversity. Starting from the raw public reads, TCRdb applied fastp trimming at Q25, assembled clones with MiXCR and retained in-frame beta chains. Here each entry gathers all rows of one CDR3 protein and keeps the most common genes and DNA. None of the V and J calls come from the authors' own analysis; TCRdb made them. For this sample there are about 1.4 million distinct CDR3 sequences; 59% appear just once. The ten top clones hold roughly 7% of the sample.

The sample belongs to a study of blood T cells in healthy people across ages (dated by TCRdb to 2013 to 2016). Study-level background: In model experiments, template switching captured about one uniquely barcoded TCR beta cDNA molecule for every two T cells. Two additional independent replicas of 1 million unique cDNA reads from the same blood draw were analyzed for two donors (one aged 18 to 29 and one aged 80 or older). The donors were divided into four age groups: young (average approximately 16 years), middle-aged (about 41), aged (approximately 62) and long-lived (82). Donors of different ages were randomly distributed across sequencing lanes to avoid experimental bias. To track age-related changes in TCR beta repertoire diversity, the study relied on deep sequencing normalized with unique cDNA molecular identifiers. The full study reports these points: Since profiling was done on bulk unsorted PBMCs, naive and antigen-experienced compartments could not be conclusively compared. The percentage of naive T cells measured by flow cytometry correlated strongly with observed TCR beta diversity. Total diversity estimates from one million sequenced T cells were considered lower bounds and underestimates. Compared with the aged group, the long-lived group had more naive CD4+ T cells, fewer expanded clones and increased TCR diversity, suggesting age selection. As age increased, observed TCR beta diversity per million T cells dropped in a roughly linear way, and a significant reduction was already evident by age around 41. Donor CMV infection status was unknown, potentially confounding age-related changes in expanded clonotypes.

The roughly 39 donors, aged about 6 to 95 years, were systemically healthy Caucasian individuals from Russia. Each donor gave 8 to 10 milliliters of peripheral blood, drawn into EDTA-treated Vacutainer tubes. Ficoll-Paque density-gradient centrifugation was used to isolate PBMCs, with at least 7 million obtained per sample. Total RNA, at least 5 micrograms per sample, was extracted from PBMCs with Trizol reagent. Naive CD45RAhigh/CD27high T cell percentages were measured by flow cytometry on a PBMC aliquot from every donor. The receptor chain draws on TRBV29-1 and TRBJ2-1; TRBD1 could be the D gene, as 5 bases match. The sequenced material came from blood. The receptor was derived from a man younger than 30 in good health. The nucleotide sequence is TGCAGCGTTCGGGTAGGGGATTACAATGAGCAGTTCTTC. Translation gives CSVRVGDYNEQFF.